This T cell receptor beta chain was identified in a study of shared clonotypes between healthy human individuals. Study information: Aged between 18 and 49, the donors were two women and a few men.

CD45RO-negative cells were positively selected for CCR7, leaving out terminally differentiated effector memory CD45RA+ cells. Using immunoSEQ multiplex PCR, the repertoire was profiled, and TCRdb retains in-frame clones only, with some absent. The sample holds some 1,900,000 clones; roughly 94% are singletons and the top ten take 1% to 1.5%. Sequencing used naive CD8+ T cells sorted from blood. This sequence originates from a man aged 18 to 35 in good health.

The CDR3 DNA sequence: TGTGCCAGCAGCTCTAGCGGGGGAGCTCCCTACAATGAGCAGTTCTTC. Amino acid sequence: CASSSSGGAPYNEQFF. The chain joins TRBV11-2 to TRBJ2-1; 10 nucleotides line up with TRBD2. Germline V gives CDR1 SGHAT, CDR2 FQNNGV. The CDR3 is 16 residues long. V shed 4 bases, J shed 2 bases, and the junction held 5 bases outside the gene matches. Using reference TRBV11-2 and TRBJ2-1 for the parts outside the CDR3, the full variable domain is EAGVAQSPRYKIIEKRQSVAFWCNPISGHATLYWYQQILGQGPKLLIQFQNNGVVDDSQLPKDRFSAERLKGVDSTLKIQPAKLEDSAVYLCASSSSGGAPYNEQFFGPGTRLTVL.